Each of the 21 T cell receptor beta chains below was sequenced from the same sample in a study of cytomegalovirus exposure and HLA in healthy donors. The PCR made use of 60 Vbeta and 13 Jbeta primers. Measured with immunoSEQ multiplex PCR; TCRdb has only the in-frame clones, and not every one. The table lists 170,000 or so clones. Specimen: PBMCs. These receptor sequences come from a man aged 25-40 years in good health and CMV-seronegative.

V gene TRBV10-3 combines with J gene TRBJ2-5; TRBD2 matches 15 bases. J gave up 2 bases and V 4 bases, and 5 bases lay outside the gene matches. This CDR3 has 17 residues. Germline-derived CDR1 and CDR2 are ENHRY and SYGVKD. CDR3 in DNA: TGTGCCATCAGTGGGGGACTAGCGGGAGGAGGTCAAGAGACCCAGTACTTC. This translates into CAISGGLAGGGQETQYF.

This chain's CDR3 is CATSLGGRNNQPQHF. As DNA, the CDR3 is TGTGCCACCAGCTTAGGGGGCAGAAACAATCAGCCCCAGCATTTT. The chain combines TRBV15 with TRBJ1-5; TRBD1 matches 7 bases. J was trimmed by 3 bases and V by 5 bases; bases with no gene match: 7. The CDR3 loop spans 15 amino acids. Germline CDR1 reads LNHNV; CDR2 reads YYDKDF (reference sequence). Based on the CDR3 plus reference TRBV15 and TRBJ1-5, the full variable domain is DAMVIQNPRYQVTQFGKPVTLSCSQTLNHNVMYWYQQKSSQAPKLLFHYYDKDFNNEADTPDNFQSRRPNTSFCFLDIRSPGLGDTAMYLCATSLGGRNNQPQHFGDGTRLSIL.

The chain employs TRBV11-3 and TRBJ2-5, with TRBD1 matching over 8 bases. The ends lost 7 bases at V and 1 base at J; junction bases unmatched: 8. Germline V gene lookup returns CDR1 SGHNT and CDR2 YENEEA. CDR3 length: 15 amino acids. The CDR3 here is CASTIIQGGQETQYF. For the CDR3, the DNA is TGTGCCAGCACCATAATACAGGGGGGCCAAGAGACCCAGTACTTC.

This sequence joins TRBV5-1 and TRBJ2-5, with a tentative D call TRBD2 (5 bases). The germline V gene has CDR1 SGHRS and CDR2 YFSETQ. V lost 5 bases to trimming and J lost 5 bases, with 19 bases between them. The CDR3 sequence is 15 residues long. The chain's CDR3 is CASRFGLAVLETQYF. In DNA form, the CDR3 reads TGCGCCAGCAGATTTGGGCTAGCAGTGTTGGAGACCCAGTACTTC.

CDR3 bases: TGCGCCAGCAGCTTGGGTCTTAGAGGCAATCAGCCCCAGCATTTT. As protein: CASSLGLRGNQPQHF. The V and J genes are TRBV5-1 and TRBJ1-5; the D is unclear. Germline-derived CDR1 and CDR2 are SGHRS and YFSETQ. Between the trimmed V and J ends, which lost 0 bases and 2 bases, there was a span of 9 bases. The CDR3 contains 15 residues.

The chain links TRBV15 to TRBJ2-1; possible D gene TRBD2, 5 bases. Per the germline V gene, CDR1 is LNHNV and CDR2 is YYDKDF (reference sequence). The CDR3 covers 14 residues. Trimming removed 5 bases from V and 6 bases from J, with 14 bases in between. This CDR3 reads CATSGGLWANEQFF. DNA of the CDR3: TGTGCCACCAGCGGCGGACTGTGGGCCAATGAGCAGTTCTTC.

The chain recombines TRBV9 with TRBJ2-5; 8 bases fit TRBD1. With 3 bases clipped from V and 5 bases from J, the junction kept 9 bases outside the gene matches. CDR1 is SGDLS, CDR2 YYNGEE, per germline. The CDR3 loop spans 15 amino acids. The CDR3 spells CASSGMGQAYETQYF. The DNA of the CDR3 is TGTGCCAGCAGCGGGATGGGACAGGCCTACGAGACCCAGTACTTC.

The chain links TRBV9 to TRBJ1-2, with TRBD1 matching over 7 bases. The CDR3 has 15 residues. The ends lost 3 bases at V and 3 bases at J; junction bases unmatched: 8. Looked up from germline, CDR1 is SGDLS and CDR2 is YYNGEE. CDR3 bases: TGTGCCAGCAGCGCCGCGACAGGGATGGACTATGGCTACACCTTC. Residues: CASSAATGMDYGYTF.

V usage is TRBV27 and J usage is TRBJ1-1; D is undetermined. The V and J ends lost 6 bases and 1 base respectively, with 9 bases between them. CDR3 size: 13 residues. Germline V gives CDR1 MNHEY, CDR2 SMNVEV (reference sequence). CDR3 DNA sequence: TGTGCCAGCAGCCTCTCGAGGAACACTGAAGCTTTCTTT. This translates into CASSLSRNTEAFF.

CDR3 region: CASSRLRDSTDTQYF. The CDR3 nucleotides are TGTGCCAGTAGTAGACTGCGGGACAGCACAGATACGCAGTATTTT. The rearrangement uses TRBV19 and TRBJ2-3, with D perhaps TRBD2 (6 bases). Per the germline V gene, CDR1 is LNHDA and CDR2 is SQIVND (reference sequence). The germline V and J ends were trimmed by 4 bases and 0 bases, with 11 bases remaining between them. The CDR3 consists of 15 residues.

The chain links TRBV2 to TRBJ2-7; D is undetermined. CDR3 length: 14 amino acids. Germline-derived CDR1 and CDR2 are SNHLY and FYNNEI. V lost 7 bases and J lost 0, with 13 bases in between. The CDR3 loop reads CASTVRVSSYEQYF. The CDR3 DNA reads as TGTGCCAGCACCGTTCGAGTTAGCTCCTACGAGCAGTACTTC.

This chain connects TRBV19 to TRBJ2-3; D uncertain. Trimming took 2 bases from V and 0 from J, leaving 3 bases between them. The CDR3 has 13 amino acids. Germline CDR1 and CDR2: LNHDA and SQIVND (reference sequence). The CDR3 sequence is CASSIPSTDTQYF. Here the CDR3 DNA reads TGTGCCAGTAGTATACCGAGCACAGATACGCAGTATTTT.

This chain joins TRBV5-1 and TRBJ2-3; no firm D call. This CDR3 comprises 11 residues. The germline gives CDR1 SGHRS, CDR2 YFSETQ. Deletions cut 1 base from V and 5 bases from J, with 2 bases between. The DNA of the CDR3 is TGCGCCAGCAGCTTGCAAGATACGCAGTATTTT. It codes for CASSLQDTQYF.

The J gene is TRBJ1-5, the V gene TRBV25-1, with D perhaps TRBD1 (5 bases). Germline CDR1 is MGHDK and CDR2 is SYGVNS. V was cut by 2 bases and J by 2 bases, with 7 bases left in between. The CDR3 length is 14 residues. CDR3 loop: CASSEQGGNQPQHF. The CDR3 coding sequence is TGTGCCAGCAGTGAACAGGGCGGCAATCAGCCCCAGCATTTT.

The rearrangement uses TRBV19 and TRBJ1-6, with 8 bases fitting TRBD1. Germline V gene sequence: CDR1 LNHDA, CDR2 SQIVND (reference sequence). The CDR3 is 13 amino acids. The ends lost 3 bases at V and 16 bases at J; junction bases unmatched: 8. The CDR3 bases are TGTGCCAGTAGTATCGCGCGGACAGGGCTACTCCACTTT. Its protein is CASSIARTGLLHF.

The genes are TRBV5-1 and TRBJ2-1, with TRBD1 identical over 9 bases. The CDR3 is made up of 14 amino acids. Germline lookup yields CDR1 SGHRS and CDR2 YFSETQ. Losses at the gene ends were 6 bases for V and 7 bases for J; bases not matched to a gene: 8. The chain's CDR3 is CASTRGQGRNEQFF. The CDR3 region has the DNA TGCGCCAGCACCCGGGGACAGGGCAGGAATGAGCAGTTCTTC.

V and J are TRBV10-3 and TRBJ2-1; 16 nucleotides line up with TRBD2. This CDR3 has 18 residues. In germline, CDR1 is ENHRY, CDR2 SYGVKD. Germline trimming cut 6 bases from V and 4 bases from J; bases unmatched to any gene: 9. As DNA, the CDR3 is TGTGCCATCAGATACACCGGGACTAGCGGGAGGGATTACAATGAGCAGTTCTTC. It encodes CAIRYTGTSGRDYNEQFF.

The rearrangement links TRBV18 to TRBJ2-5, with 10 bases lining up with TRBD2. With the DNA end fitting TRBJ2-7 better, the J assignment may be wrong. Germline CDR1 reads KGHSH; CDR2 reads LQKENI. The CDR3 totals 15 residues. The CDR3 coding sequence is TGTGCCAGCTCACCCGGAATAGCGGGAGGTGACGAGCAGTACTTC. Protein product: CASSPGIAGGDEQYF.

The chain has TRBV6-5 and TRBJ2-7; tentative D call: TRBD2 (5 bases). The germline V and J ends were trimmed by 0 bases and 5 bases, with 17 bases remaining between them. The CDR3 contains 16 residues. Germline V gene sequence: CDR1 MNHEY, CDR2 SVGAGI. This CDR3 is CASSYSPLELTDEQYF. The CDR3 region has the DNA TGTGCCAGCAGTTACTCGCCACTAGAATTAACCGACGAGCAGTACTTC.

V is TRBV7-8 and J is TRBJ1-5, with D unclear. Between the trimmed V and J ends, which lost 6 bases and 0 bases, there was a span of 9 bases. Germline V gene lookup returns CDR1 SGHVS and CDR2 FQNEAQ. The length of the CDR3 is 14 residues. This CDR3 is CASSRDTSNQPQHF. CDR3 coding DNA: TGTGCCAGCAGTCGAGACACTAGCAATCAGCCCCAGCATTTT.

CDR3 protein: CASSADNEQFF. Here the CDR3 DNA reads TGTGCCAGCAGCGCTGACAATGAGCAGTTCTTC. The chain employs TRBV9 and TRBJ2-1; D unresolved. Germline values: CDR1 SGDLS, CDR2 YYNGEE. V was pared by 3 bases and J by 5 bases, with 3 bases between. There are 11 residues in the CDR3.